One sample yielded the 18 T cell receptor beta chains listed below, sequenced in a study of blood T cell repertoires in COVID-19 (dated by TCRdb to the early 2020s). The library was produced with the immunoSEQ multiplex PCR assay. Sourced from immuneACCESS, this table was stored by TCRdb with only in-frame sequences that have V and J called. A share of the clones is absent; for the studies checked, an unresolved V gene accounts for under half, and the remainder has no known explanation. In this sample the table shows some 450,000 clones, approximately 89% of which occur a single time. The top ten clones comprise 10% to 15% of the sample. Material: peripheral blood. The source is a woman in her forties or fifties with COVID-19, enrolled during active disease.

The chain has TRBV5-1 and TRBJ2-5, with D tentatively TRBD2 (5 bases). The germline CDR1 and CDR2 sequences are SGHRS and YFSETQ. V was clipped by 4 bases and J by 2 bases, with 12 bases between them. This CDR3 comprises 14 residues. CDR3 DNA: TGCGCCAGCAGCACCTCGGGATTTCAAGAGACCCAGTACTTC. Translating it yields CASSTSGFQETQYF.

The chain has TRBV2 and TRBJ2-7; D perhaps matches TRBD1 (6 bases). The germline V gene has CDR1 SNHLY and CDR2 FYNNEI. This CDR3 contains 14 residues. V was cut by 2 bases and J by 4 bases, with 12 bases left in between. In DNA, the CDR3 is TGTGCCAGCAGTGAATATACAGGGTCGTACGAGCAGTACTTC. Translating gives CASSEYTGSYEQYF.

This chain links TRBV5-8 with TRBJ2-7; the D is unclear. Germline loops: CDR1 SGHTS, CDR2 YDEGEE. V dropped 4 bases and J dropped 13 bases, with 18 bases sitting between them. The CDR3 runs to 12 residues. The CDR3 region is CASSTLQLQVYF. CDR3 DNA sequence: TGTGCCAGCAGCACATTACAGCTTCAAGTATACTTC.

The sample holds a few counts of this clone. The chain combines TRBV5-4 with TRBJ2-1; 10 nucleotides align to TRBD2. V shed 7 bases, J shed 2 bases, and the junction held 3 bases outside the gene matches. The CDR3 runs 14 residues. Germline-derived CDR1 and CDR2 are SGHNT and YYREEE (reference sequence). CDR3 sequence: CASVAGGPYNEQFF. In DNA form, the CDR3 reads TGTGCCAGCGTAGCGGGGGGACCCTACAATGAGCAGTTCTTC.

The chain has TRBV3-1 (or the pseudogene TRBV3-2) and TRBJ1-3; D call uncertain. The CDR3 consists of 13 residues. CDR1 and CDR2 (germline): LGHDT, YNNKEL (reference sequence). Between the trimmed V and J ends, which lost 7 bases and 4 bases, there was a span of 11 bases. CDR3 nucleotide sequence: TGTGCCAGCACCCTGCAGGTCGGAAACACCATATATTTT. Encoded protein: CASTLQVGNTIYF.

This clone was picked up one time. The chain uses TRBV10-3 and TRBJ2-2; 8 bases align to TRBD2. CDR1 is ENHRY, CDR2 SYGVKD, per germline. Trimming removed 0 bases from V and 5 bases from J; junction bases left unmatched: 14. The CDR3 totals 19 residues. CDR3 in DNA: TGTGCCATCAGTGAGTCGACCAGCGGGGGTGACCTAAGAACCGGGGAGCTGTTTTTT. Its protein product is CAISESTSGGDLRTGELFF.

The chain has TRBV2 and TRBJ1-2; 10 nucleotides agree with TRBD1. The CDR3 length is 15 residues. Germline CDR1 and CDR2: SNHLY and FYNNEI. V shed 8 bases, J shed 3 bases, and the junction held 9 bases outside the gene matches. In nucleotides, the CDR3 is TGTGCCAGCCCGACCTGGACAGGGGGGGACTATGGCTACACCTTC. It encodes CASPTWTGGDYGYTF. Looking up the rest from reference TRBV2 and TRBJ1-2 gives the full variable domain: EPEVTQTPSHQVTQMGQEVILRCVPISNHLYFYWYRQILGQKVEFLVSFYNNEISEKSEIFDDQFSVERPDGSNFTLKIRSTKLEDSAMYFCASPTWTGGDYGYTFGSGTRLTVV.

The chain uses TRBV29-1 and TRBJ1-1, with a possible D match to TRBD1 (5 bases). The germline gives CDR1 SQVTM, CDR2 ANQGSEA. V gave up 7 bases and J gave up 5 bases, with 17 bases separating them. CDR3 length: 13 amino acids. Here the CDR3 reads CSALVGGYTEAFF. The CDR3 bases are TGCAGCGCCCTTGTCGGGGGGTATACTGAAGCTTTCTTT. Using reference TRBV29-1 and TRBJ1-1 for the parts outside the CDR3, the full variable domain is SAVISQKPSRDICQRGTSLTIQCQVDSQVTMMFWYRQQPGQSLTLIATANQGSEATYESGFVIDKFPISRPNLTFSTLTVSNMSPEDSSIYLCSALVGGYTEAFFGQGTRLTVV.

This rearrangement joins TRBV2 to TRBJ2-5; perhaps TRBD2 as D (5 bases). V lost 5 bases and J 1 base, leaving 14 bases between the germline ends. Germline assignment: CDR1 SNHLY and CDR2 FYNNEI. This CDR3 has 15 amino acids. The CDR3 DNA sequence: TGTGCCAGCAGTCCGGCCCTACTAGTCCAAGAGACCCAGTACTTC. It is translated as CASSPALLVQETQYF.

This clone appeared once. The chain employs TRBV12-3 or TRBV12-4 and TRBJ1-1; D is possibly TRBD1 (5 bases). V gave up 3 bases and J gave up 14 bases, with 13 bases separating them. The CDR3 contains 11 residues. The CDR3 nucleotides read TGTGCCAGCAGTTTCGGACAAGTTACGTTCTTT. Translated: CASSFGQVTFF.

The rearrangement joins TRBV4-1 to TRBJ2-6, with D perhaps TRBD1 (6 bases). CDR3 size: 17 residues. The ends were cut back, 0 bases at V and 0 bases at J, with 9 bases in the middle. The germline CDR1 and CDR2 sequences are MGHRA and YSYEKL. CDR3 in DNA: TGCGCCAGCAGCCAAGATAGGGGGTTCTCTGGGGCCAACGTCCTGACTTTC. Translation: CASSQDRGFSGANVLTF.

The sample holds a few counts of this clone. The genes are TRBV5-8 and TRBJ2-5; D ambiguous. The length of the CDR3 is 15 residues. The germline V and J ends were trimmed by 5 bases and 5 bases, with 19 bases remaining between them. CDR1 is SGHTS and CDR2 is YDEGEE in the germline V gene. CDR3 amino acids: CASRFNWADGETQYF. CDR3 in DNA: TGTGCCAGCAGGTTCAACTGGGCCGATGGGGAGACCCAGTACTTC.

The chain combines TRBV27 with TRBJ2-1, with 16 bases lining up with TRBD2. Germline CDR1 is MNHEY and CDR2 is SMNVEV (reference sequence). Unmatched junction bases numbered 6, after V lost 4 bases and J lost 0 bases. The length of the CDR3 is 19 residues. CDR3 in DNA: TGTGCCAGCAGTTCCCCGGGACTAGCGGGGGGGAGCTCCTACAATGAGCAGTTCTTC. It translates to CASSSPGLAGGSSYNEQFF.

This clone showed up just once. The chain uses TRBV4-1 and TRBJ1-3; D not resolved. V lost 1 base to trimming and J lost 4 bases, with 8 bases between them. The germline V gene encodes CDR1 MGHRA and CDR2 YSYEKL. The CDR3 covers 14 residues. CDR3 nucleotide sequence: TGCGCCAGCAGCCAAGGTGTGAGAGGAAACACCATATATTTT. Its translation is CASSQGVRGNTIYF.

The CDR3 DNA reads as TGTGCCAGCAGCTTGGTCAGGGCAGATCAGCCCCAGCATTTT. This translates into CASSLVRADQPQHF. The chain combines TRBV28 with TRBJ1-5; tentatively, D is TRBD1 (5 bases). This CDR3 region has 14 residues. Deletions cut 6 bases from V and 5 bases from J, with 14 bases between. From germline, CDR1 is MDHEN and CDR2 SYDVKM.

This chain uses TRBV9 with TRBJ1-2; 7 bases are shared with TRBD1. CDR1 is SGDLS and CDR2 is YYNGEE in the germline V gene. The CDR3 length is 15 residues. V lost 0 bases and J lost 8; bases outside the gene matches: 10. This chain's CDR3 is CASSVDDSDRQGYTF. In nucleotides, the CDR3 is TGTGCCAGCAGCGTAGACGATTCGGACAGGCAGGGCTACACCTTC.

The chain joins TRBV4-1 to TRBJ2-7; maybe TRBD2 (7 bases). This CDR3 has 18 residues. V lost 0 bases and J lost 1, with 19 bases in between. Germline-derived CDR1 and CDR2 are MGHRA and YSYEKL. CDR3 sequence: CASSQDASGDYPSYEQYF. The CDR3 nucleotides read TGCGCCAGCAGCCAAGATGCCTCAGGGGACTACCCTTCCTACGAGCAGTACTTC.

The J gene is TRBJ2-2, the V gene TRBV29-1; 10 positions match TRBD1. This CDR3 region has 16 residues. From germline, CDR1 is SQVTM and CDR2 ANQGSEA. Trimming at V came to 4 bases and at J to 6 bases, leaving 11 bases not matched to a gene. As DNA, the CDR3 is TGCAGCGTTGGGGGGTCGATCGGGACAGGGGCCGGGGAGCTGTTTTTT. This codes for CSVGGSIGTGAGELFF.